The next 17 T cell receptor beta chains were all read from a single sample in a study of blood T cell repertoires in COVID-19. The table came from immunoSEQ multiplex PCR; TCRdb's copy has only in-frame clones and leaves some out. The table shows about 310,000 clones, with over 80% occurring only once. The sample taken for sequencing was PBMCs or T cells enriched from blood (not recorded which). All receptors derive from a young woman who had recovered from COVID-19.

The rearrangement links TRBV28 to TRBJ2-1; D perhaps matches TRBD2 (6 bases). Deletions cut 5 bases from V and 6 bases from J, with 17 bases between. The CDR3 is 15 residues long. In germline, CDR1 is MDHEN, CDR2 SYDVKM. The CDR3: CASSRSGFLFNEQFF. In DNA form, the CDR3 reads TGTGCCAGCAGTCGTAGCGGCTTCCTCTTCAATGAGCAGTTCTTC.

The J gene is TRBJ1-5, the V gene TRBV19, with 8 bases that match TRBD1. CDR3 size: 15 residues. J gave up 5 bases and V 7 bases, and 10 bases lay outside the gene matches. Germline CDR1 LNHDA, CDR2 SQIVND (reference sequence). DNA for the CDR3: TGTGCCAGTACCCCCTTGACAGGGGAAGATCAGCCCCAGCATTTT. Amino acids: CASTPLTGEDQPQHF.

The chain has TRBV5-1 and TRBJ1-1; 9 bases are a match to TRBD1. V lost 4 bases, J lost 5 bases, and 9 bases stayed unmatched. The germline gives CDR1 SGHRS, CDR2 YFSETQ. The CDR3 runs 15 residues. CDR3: CASSTPQGARTEAFF. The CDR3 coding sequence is TGCGCCAGCAGCACACCACAGGGGGCCCGGACTGAAGCTTTCTTT.

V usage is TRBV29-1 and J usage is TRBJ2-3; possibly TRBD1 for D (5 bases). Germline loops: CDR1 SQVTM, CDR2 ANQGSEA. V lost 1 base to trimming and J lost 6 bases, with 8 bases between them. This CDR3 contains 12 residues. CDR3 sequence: CSVEVQVDTQYF. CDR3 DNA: TGCAGCGTTGAAGTACAGGTGGATACGCAGTATTTT.

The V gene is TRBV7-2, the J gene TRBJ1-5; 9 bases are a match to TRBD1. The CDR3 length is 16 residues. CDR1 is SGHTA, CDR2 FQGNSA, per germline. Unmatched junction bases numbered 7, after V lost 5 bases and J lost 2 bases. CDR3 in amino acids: CASSTQGAGGNQPQHF. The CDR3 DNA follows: TGTGCCAGCAGCACACAGGGGGCGGGAGGCAATCAGCCCCAGCATTTT. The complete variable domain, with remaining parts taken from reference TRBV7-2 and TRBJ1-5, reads GAGVSQSPSNKVTEKGKDVELRCDPISGHTALYWYRQSLGQGLEFLIYFQGNSAPDKSGLPSDRFSAERTGGSVSTLTIQRTQQEDSAVYLCASSTQGAGGNQPQHFGDGTRLSIL.

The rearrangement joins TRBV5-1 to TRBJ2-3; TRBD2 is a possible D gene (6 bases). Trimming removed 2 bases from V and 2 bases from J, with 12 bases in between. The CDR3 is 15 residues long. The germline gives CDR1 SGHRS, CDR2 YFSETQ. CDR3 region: CASSFQGGDTDTQYF. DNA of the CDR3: TGCGCCAGCAGCTTCCAGGGAGGAGACACAGATACGCAGTATTTT.

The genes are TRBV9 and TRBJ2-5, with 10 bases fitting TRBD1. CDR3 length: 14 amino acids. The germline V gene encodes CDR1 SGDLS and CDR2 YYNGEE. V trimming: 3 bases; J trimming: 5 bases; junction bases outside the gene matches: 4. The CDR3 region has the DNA TGTGCCAGCAGCGCGACAGGGGGCGGGGAGACCCAGTACTTC. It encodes CASSATGGGETQYF.

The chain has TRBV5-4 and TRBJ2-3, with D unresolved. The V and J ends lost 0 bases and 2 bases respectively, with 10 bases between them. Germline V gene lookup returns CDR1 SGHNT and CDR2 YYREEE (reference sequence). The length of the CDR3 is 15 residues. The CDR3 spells CASSLDRKITDTQYF. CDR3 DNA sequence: TGTGCCAGCAGCTTGGACAGAAAAATCACAGATACGCAGTATTTT.

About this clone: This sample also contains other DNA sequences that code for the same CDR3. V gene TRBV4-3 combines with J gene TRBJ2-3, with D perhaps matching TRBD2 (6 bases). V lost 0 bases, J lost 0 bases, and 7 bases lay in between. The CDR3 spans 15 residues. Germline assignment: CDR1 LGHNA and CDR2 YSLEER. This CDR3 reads CASSQDGTSTDTQYF. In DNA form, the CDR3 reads TGCGCCAGCAGCCAAGATGGGACTAGCACAGATACGCAGTATTTT.

This CDR3 reads CASEDRTYEQYF. As DNA, the CDR3 is TGTGCCAGCGAGGACAGAACCTACGAGCAGTACTTC. J is TRBJ2-7 and V is TRBV5-6; D is perhaps TRBD1 (6 bases). The CDR3 length is 12 residues. The V gene's germline CDR1 is SGHDT and CDR2 YYEEEE. V lost 7 bases to trimming and J lost 2 bases, with 10 bases between them.

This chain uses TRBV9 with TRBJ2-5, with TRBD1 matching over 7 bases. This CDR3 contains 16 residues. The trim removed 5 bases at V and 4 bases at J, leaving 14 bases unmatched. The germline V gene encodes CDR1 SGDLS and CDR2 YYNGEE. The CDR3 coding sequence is TGTGCCAGCAGTAAACAGGGGACGTACGGGTTAGAGACCCAGTACTTC. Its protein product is CASSKQGTYGLETQYF.

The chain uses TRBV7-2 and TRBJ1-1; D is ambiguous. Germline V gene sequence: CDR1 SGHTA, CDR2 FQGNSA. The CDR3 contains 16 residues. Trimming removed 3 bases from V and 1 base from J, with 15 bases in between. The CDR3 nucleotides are TGTGCCAGCAGCTTCCAGTCGGGGAGCAAGAACACTGAAGCTTTCTTT. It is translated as CASSFQSGSKNTEAFF.

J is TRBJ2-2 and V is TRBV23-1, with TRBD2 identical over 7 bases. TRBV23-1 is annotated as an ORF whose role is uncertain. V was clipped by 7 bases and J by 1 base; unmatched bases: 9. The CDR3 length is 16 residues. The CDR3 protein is CASTRGVSGNTGELFF. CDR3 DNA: TGCGCCAGCACCCGGGGGGTCTCTGGGAACACCGGGGAGCTGTTTTTT.

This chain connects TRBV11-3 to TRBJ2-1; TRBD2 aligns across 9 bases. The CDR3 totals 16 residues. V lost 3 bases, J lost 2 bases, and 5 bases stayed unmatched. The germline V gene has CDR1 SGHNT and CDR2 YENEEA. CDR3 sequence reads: CASSFVAGAAYNEQFF. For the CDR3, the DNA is TGTGCCAGCAGCTTTGTAGCGGGAGCGGCCTACAATGAGCAGTTCTTC.

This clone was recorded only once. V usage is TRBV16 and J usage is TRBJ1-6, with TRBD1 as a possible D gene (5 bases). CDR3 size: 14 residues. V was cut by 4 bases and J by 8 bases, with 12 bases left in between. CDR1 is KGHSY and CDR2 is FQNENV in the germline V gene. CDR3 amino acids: CASSPRQGHSPLHF. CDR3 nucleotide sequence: TGTGCCAGCAGCCCTAGGCAGGGTCATTCACCCCTCCACTTT.

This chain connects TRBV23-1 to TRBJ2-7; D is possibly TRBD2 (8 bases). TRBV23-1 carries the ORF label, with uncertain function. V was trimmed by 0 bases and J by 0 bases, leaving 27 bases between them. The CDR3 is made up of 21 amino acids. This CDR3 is CASSQSTPSGGDRDSSYEQYF. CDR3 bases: TGCGCCAGCAGTCAATCCACACCATCGGGAGGGGACCGGGACAGCTCCTACGAGCAGTACTTC.

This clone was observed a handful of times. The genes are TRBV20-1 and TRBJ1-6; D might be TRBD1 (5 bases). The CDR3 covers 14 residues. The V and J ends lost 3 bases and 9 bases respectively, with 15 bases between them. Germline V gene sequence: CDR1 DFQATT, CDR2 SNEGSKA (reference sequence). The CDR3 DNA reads TGCAGTGCTAGTCTTCCGCTGGGGGGTTCACCCCTCCACTTT. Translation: CSASLPLGGSPLHF.